This T cell receptor beta chain appears in the sequencing data of a study of T cells in Graves' hyperthyroidism and ophthalmopathy. Turning to the study itself: Once the initial diagnosis was made, peripheral blood was obtained before any treatment. Study-wide results and limits: Appearing also in blood were most of the thyroid clonotypes expanded above 0.001.

The V end was cut by 0 bases, the J end by 2 bases, with 13 bases between. Per germline, CDR1 MGHRA and CDR2 YSYEKL. This CDR3 has 16 residues. This clonotype was seen a handful of times. What it binds is not known. From RNA transcripts, TCR beta CDR3 regions were amplified. First-round RT-PCR with HTBI primers amplified the TCR CDR3 region. TCRdb reprocessed the multiplex PCR reads with MiXCR, giving one entry per CDR3 protein. Of hundreds of thousands of distinct CDR3 sequences in the sample, more than 12% were seen once. Patients having uncontrolled infection, another autoimmune disease, pregnancy or lactation were not included. About 10 ml fresh peripheral blood yielded the PBMCs.

This TCR derives from a woman in her twenties or thirties with Graves' hyperthyroidism. This chain uses TRBV4-1 with TRBJ1-1, with D perhaps matching TRBD1 (6 bases). The source material was blood. The CDR3 loop is CASSQDRGGRNTEAFF. CDR3 nucleotides: TGCGCCAGCAGCCAAGATCGAGGGGGACGAAACACTGAAGCTTTCTTT.